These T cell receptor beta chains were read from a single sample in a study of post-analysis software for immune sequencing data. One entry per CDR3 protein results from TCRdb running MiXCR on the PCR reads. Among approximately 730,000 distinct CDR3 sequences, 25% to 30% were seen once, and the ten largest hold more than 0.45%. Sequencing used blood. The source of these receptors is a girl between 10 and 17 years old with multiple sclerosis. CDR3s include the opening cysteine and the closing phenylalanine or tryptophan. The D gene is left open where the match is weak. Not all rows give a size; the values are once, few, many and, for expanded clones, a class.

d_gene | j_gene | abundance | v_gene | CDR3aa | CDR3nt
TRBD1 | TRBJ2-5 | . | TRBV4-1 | CASSRRQGTQETQYF | TGCGCCAGCAGCCGACGACAGGGGACACAAGAGACCCAGTACTTC
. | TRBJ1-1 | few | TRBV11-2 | CASSPGDHTEAFF | TGTGCCAGCAGCCCAGGGGACCACACTGAAGCTTTCTTT
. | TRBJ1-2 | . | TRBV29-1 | CSVVGGRGSYGYTF | TGCAGCGTTGTTGGGGGGCGTGGGTCTTATGGCTACACCTTC
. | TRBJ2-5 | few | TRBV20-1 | CSARPKPGLDSSGQYF | TGCAGTGCTAGACCTAAACCGGGGCTAGATTCTAGTGGGCAGTACTTC
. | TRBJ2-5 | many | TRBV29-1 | CSVETRRVGETQYF | TGCAGCGTTGAAACTCGCAGGGTCGGGGAGACCCAGTACTTC
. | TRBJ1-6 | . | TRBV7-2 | CASSLGLYNSPLHF | TGTGCCAGCAGCTTAGGGCTGTATAATTCACCCCTCCACTTT
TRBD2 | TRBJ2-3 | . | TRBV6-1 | CASSEARLAGTDTQYF | TGTGCCAGCAGTGAAGCGCGGCTAGCGGGAACAGATACGCAGTATTTT
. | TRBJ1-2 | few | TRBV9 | CASSERVGGYTF | TGTGCCAGCAGCGAGAGGGTAGGAGGCTACACCTTC
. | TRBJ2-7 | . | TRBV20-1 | CSARAFQGIGLGEQYF | TGCAGTGCTAGAGCGTTCCAGGGGATCGGGCTTGGCGAGCAGTACTTC
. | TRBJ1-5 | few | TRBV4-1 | CASSQERGSPWGGNQPQHF | TGCGCCAGCAGCCAAGAGAGGGGATCTCCCTGGGGTGGCAATCAGCCCCAGCATTTT
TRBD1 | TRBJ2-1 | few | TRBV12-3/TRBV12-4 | CASSTPGTGLSGNEQFF | TGTGCCAGCAGTACACCCGGGACAGGGCTCTCCGGCAATGAGCAGTTCTTC
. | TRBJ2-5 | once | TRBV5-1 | CASSDGQQETQYF | TGCGCCAGCAGCGACGGACAGCAAGAGACCCAGTACTTC
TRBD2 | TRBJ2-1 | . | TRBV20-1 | CSAPQPAGPAYNEQFF | TGCAGTGCTCCTCAACCAGCGGGACCGGCCTACAATGAGCAGTTCTTC
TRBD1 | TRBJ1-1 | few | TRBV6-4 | CASSGQGINTEAFF | TGTGCCAGCAGTGGACAGGGGATAAACACTGAAGCTTTCTTT
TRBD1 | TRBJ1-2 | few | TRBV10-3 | CAISESAGTGTGYGYTF | TGTGCCATCAGTGAGAGCGCGGGAACCGGGACAGGGTATGGCTACACCTTC
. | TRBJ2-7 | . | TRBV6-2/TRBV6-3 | CASTAFFYEQYF | TGTGCCAGCACCGCTTTCTTCTACGAGCAGTACTTC
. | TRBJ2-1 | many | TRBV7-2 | CASSPRTGYNEQFF | TGTGCCAGCAGCCCCCGGACCGGGTACAATGAGCAGTTCTTC
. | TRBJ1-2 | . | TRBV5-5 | CASSLGKGVEYGYTF | TGTGCCAGCAGCTTGGGGAAAGGGGTCGAATATGGCTACACCTTC
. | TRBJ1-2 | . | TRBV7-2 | CASSFSQEHGYTF | TGTGCCAGCAGCTTTTCGCAGGAGCATGGCTACACCTTC
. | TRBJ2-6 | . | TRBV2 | CASRPGRGANVLTF | TGTGCCAGCAGGCCCGGCAGGGGGGCCAACGTCCTGACTTTC
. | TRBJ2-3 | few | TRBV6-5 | CASTNGDTQYF | TGTGCCAGCACCAACGGAGATACGCAGTATTTT
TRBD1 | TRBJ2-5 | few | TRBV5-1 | CASSRTGQGTETQYF | TGCGCCAGCAGCCGTACGGGACAGGGGACGGAGACCCAGTACTTC
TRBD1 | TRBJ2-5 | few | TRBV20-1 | CSARLNRGRQETQYF | TGCAGTGCTAGACTAAACAGGGGGCGGCAAGAGACCCAGTACTTC
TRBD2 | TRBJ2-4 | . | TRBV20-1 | CSATGTSIQYF | TGCAGTGCTACCGGGACTAGCATTCAGTACTTC
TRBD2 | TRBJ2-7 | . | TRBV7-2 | CASSLVGTSGQYF | TGTGCCAGCAGTCTAGTTGGGACTAGCGGACAGTACTTC
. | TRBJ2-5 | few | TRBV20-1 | CSARGGGTHETQYF | TGCAGTGCTAGAGGCGGTGGGACCCACGAGACCCAGTACTTC
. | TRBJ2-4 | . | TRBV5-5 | CASRSFLAKNIQYF | TGTGCCAGCAGATCCTTTTTAGCCAAAAACATTCAGTACTTC
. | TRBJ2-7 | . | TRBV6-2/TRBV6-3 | CASSYSVTGSYNEQYF | TGTGCCAGCAGTTACTCGGTGACTGGCTCCTACAATGAGCAGTACTTC
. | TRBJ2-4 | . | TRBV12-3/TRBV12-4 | CASSVTSLRDTRHIQYF | TGTGCCAGCAGTGTGACCTCGTTACGGGACACTAGGCACATTCAGTACTTC
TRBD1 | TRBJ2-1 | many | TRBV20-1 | CSARDRDRQISDEQFF | TGCAGTGCTAGAGATCGGGACAGACAAATCTCGGATGAGCAGTTCTTC
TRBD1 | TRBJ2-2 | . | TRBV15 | CATSRWTGWGTGELFF | TGTGCCACCAGCAGATGGACAGGGTGGGGCACCGGGGAGCTGTTTTTT
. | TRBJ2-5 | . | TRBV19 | CASSRELVGETQYF | TGTGCCAGTAGTAGGGAACTAGTAGGAGAGACCCAGTACTTC
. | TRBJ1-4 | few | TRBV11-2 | CASSAARAAGEKLFF | TGTGCCAGCAGCGCCGCCAGGGCGGCGGGTGAAAAACTGTTTTTT
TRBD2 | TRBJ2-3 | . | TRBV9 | CASSPRGTTYSTDTQYF | TGTGCCAGCAGCCCAAGAGGGACTACATATAGCACAGATACGCAGTATTTT
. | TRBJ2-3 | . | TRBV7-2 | CASARGGGKASTDTQYF | TGTGCCAGCGCGAGAGGGGGGGGGAAAGCTAGCACAGATACGCAGTATTTT
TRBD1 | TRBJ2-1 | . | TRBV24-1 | CATSDFVQGDDEQFF | TGTGCCACCAGTGATTTTGTCCAGGGGGACGATGAGCAGTTCTTC
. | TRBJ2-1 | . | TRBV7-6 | CASSEYTSGDLYNEQFF | TGTGCCAGCAGCGAATACACCAGTGGGGACCTGTACAATGAGCAGTTCTTC